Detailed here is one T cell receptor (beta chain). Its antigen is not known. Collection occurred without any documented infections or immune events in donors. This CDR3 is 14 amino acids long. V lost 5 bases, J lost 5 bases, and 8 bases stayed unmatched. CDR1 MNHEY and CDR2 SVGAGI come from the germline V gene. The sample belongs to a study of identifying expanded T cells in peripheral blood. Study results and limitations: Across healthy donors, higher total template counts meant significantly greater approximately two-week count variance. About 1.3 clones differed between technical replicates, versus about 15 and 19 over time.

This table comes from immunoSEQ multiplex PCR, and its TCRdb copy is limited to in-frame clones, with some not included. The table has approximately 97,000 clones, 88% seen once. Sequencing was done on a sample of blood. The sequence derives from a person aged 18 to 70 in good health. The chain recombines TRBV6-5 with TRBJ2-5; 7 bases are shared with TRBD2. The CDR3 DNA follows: TGTGCCAGCAGTGGGGGGGGGATAAAGGAGACCCAGTACTTC. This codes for CASSGGGIKETQYF.